The sequence of this TCR beta chain was determined in a study of cytomegalovirus exposure and HLA in healthy donors. General study results and limits: Later analysis identified several of the most significant clusters that appeared linked to common viral pathogens.

Worth noting for this clone: Its specificity is not known.

J lost 6 bases, V lost 8 bases, and 15 bases had no gene match. Germline V lookup: CDR1 SGHRS, CDR2 YFSETQ. The CDR3 sequence is 16 residues long. Each donor was nominally healthy when sampled (though unrecorded immune exposures were likely). The PCR made use of 60 Vbeta and 13 Jbeta primers. TCRdb keeps only in-frame clones here, not all; method: immunoSEQ multiplex PCR. In the table there are 150,000 to 200,000 clones, about four fifths of which are singletons. This clonotype was sampled from a man between 40 and 49 years old in good health and CMV-seronegative. Sequenced: PBMCs. V usage is TRBV5-1 and J usage is TRBJ2-2, with 8 bases that match TRBD2. CDR3 amino acids: CASKLSTGGVAGELFF. CDR3 DNA: TGCGCCAGTAAACTTTCAACGGGAGGGGTAGCCGGGGAGCTGTTTTTT.